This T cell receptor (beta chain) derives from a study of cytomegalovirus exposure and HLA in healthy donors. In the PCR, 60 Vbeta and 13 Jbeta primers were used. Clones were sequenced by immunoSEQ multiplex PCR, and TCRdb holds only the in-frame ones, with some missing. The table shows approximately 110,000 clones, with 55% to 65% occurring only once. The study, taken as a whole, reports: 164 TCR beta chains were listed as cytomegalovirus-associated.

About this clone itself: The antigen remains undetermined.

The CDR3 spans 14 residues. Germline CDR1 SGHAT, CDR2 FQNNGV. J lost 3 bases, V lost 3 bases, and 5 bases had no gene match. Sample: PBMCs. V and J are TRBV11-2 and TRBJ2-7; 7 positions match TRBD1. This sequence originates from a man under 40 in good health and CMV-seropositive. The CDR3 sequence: CASSFGQVFYEQYF. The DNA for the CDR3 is TGTGCCAGCAGCTTTGGACAGGTCTTCTACGAGCAGTACTTC.